A selection of T cell receptor beta chains follows, all from one sample in a study of T cells in Graves' hyperthyroidism and ophthalmopathy. TCRdb called the multiplex PCR reads again in MiXCR, with one record for every CDR3 protein. The sample lists under 650,000 distinct CDR3 sequences; roughly 16% were seen once. The sequencing input was blood. These receptors all come from a woman in her 30s with Graves' hyperthyroidism. The CDR3 runs from the conserved cysteine through the conserved F or W. The D gene is left open where the match is weak. For some rows the clone size is stated as once, few or many, or as a class when expanded; others skip it.

clone_size	v_call	d_call	j_call	cdr3_aa	cdr3_nt
few	TRBV7-2	-	TRBJ2-7	CASSLGQGYGEQYF	TGTGCCAGCAGCTTAGGCCAGGGGTATGGCGAGCAGTACTTC
-	TRBV9	TRBD1	TRBJ1-3	CASSVEAGGTGNTIYF	TGTGCCAGCAGCGTAGAGGCAGGGGGCACTGGAAACACCATATATTTT
-	TRBV27	-	TRBJ2-1	CASSFKTRFAPEQFF	TGTGCCAGCAGTTTTAAAACCCGATTTGCTCCCGAGCAGTTCTTC
-	TRBV28	TRBD1	TRBJ2-7	CASSPTDRAPYEQYF	TGTGCCAGCTCACCTACGGACAGGGCTCCCTACGAGCAGTACTTC
many	TRBV28	TRBD2	TRBJ2-3	CASSLGVAGDGTDTQYF	TGTGCCAGCAGTTTAGGCGTAGCGGGAGATGGCACAGATACGCAGTATTTT
-	TRBV20-1	TRBD2	TRBJ2-7	CSARDRLAGGYEQYF	TGCAGTGCTAGAGATAGACTAGCGGGAGGATACGAGCAGTACTTC
many	TRBV2	-	TRBJ2-5	CASSEESTTQYF	TGTGCCAGCAGTGAAGAGTCCACGACCCAGTACTTC
few	TRBV7-7	-	TRBJ2-1	CASSPHLAYNEQFF	TGTGCTAGCAGCCCGCACCTGGCCTACAATGAGCAGTTCTTC
few	TRBV28	TRBD1	TRBJ1-6	CASRGGPTGINSPLHF	TGTGCCAGCAGAGGGGGCCCGACAGGGATCAATTCACCCCTCCACTTT
many	TRBV28	TRBD2	TRBJ2-2	CASSSLAGRAGELFF	TGTGCCAGCAGTTCACTAGCGGGAAGGGCCGGGGAGCTGTTTTTT
-	TRBV5-1	-	TRBJ2-1	CASSSTSRGEQFF	TGCGCCAGCAGCTCAACGTCTAGGGGTGAGCAGTTCTTC
many	TRBV7-2	TRBD1	TRBJ2-7	CASSPGRGQGRHEQYF	TGTGCCAGCAGCCCGGGCCGGGGACAGGGGAGACACGAGCAGTACTTC
many	TRBV12-3/TRBV12-4	TRBD2	TRBJ2-3	CASSPIAGTDTQYF	TGTGCCAGCAGCCCCATAGCGGGAACAGATACGCAGTATTTT
many	TRBV11-3	-	TRBJ2-7	CASSLDGRSDEQYF	TGTGCCAGCAGCTTAGACGGGAGAAGCGACGAGCAGTACTTC
many	TRBV12-5	-	TRBJ2-3	CASGLNREGTQYF	TGTGCTAGTGGTTTAAACAGGGAGGGCACGCAGTATTTT
-	TRBV20-1	TRBD1	TRBJ1-2	CSARSQGRNYGYTF	TGCAGTGCTAGGTCACAGGGGCGCAACTATGGCTACACCTTC
many	TRBV24-1	-	TRBJ1-5	CATSDYNQPQHF	TGTGCCACCAGTGATTACAATCAGCCCCAGCATTTT
many	TRBV6-5	-	TRBJ2-3	CASSYSLADTQYF	TGTGCCAGCAGTTACTCTTTGGCAGATACGCAGTATTTT
few	TRBV6-1	-	TRBJ2-3	CASSSSQGGRTDTQYF	TGTGCCAGCAGTTCGTCCCAGGGCGGCCGTACAGATACGCAGTATTTT
-	TRBV29-1	-	TRBJ1-2	CSVPFGDRSGYTF	TGCAGCGTCCCTTTCGGGGACCGGTCTGGCTACACCTTC
few	TRBV20-1	-	TRBJ1-2	CSAIRGVLHGYTF	TGCAGTGCTATCCGGGGAGTGCTTCATGGCTACACCTTC
-	TRBV5-1	TRBD1	TRBJ2-3	CASSRTGAGDTQYF	TGCGCCAGCAGTCGTACAGGGGCGGGAGATACGCAGTATTTT
many	TRBV7-2	-	TRBJ2-2	CASSLVYTGELFF	TGTGCCAGCAGCTTAGTATACACCGGGGAGCTGTTTTTT
many	TRBV30	-	TRBJ1-5	CAWSVQGLEPQHF	TGTGCCTGGAGTGTACAGGGTTTGGAGCCCCAGCATTTT
-	TRBV20-1	TRBD2	TRBJ2-7	CSALAGRVYEQYF	TGCAGTGCTCTAGCGGGACGGGTGTACGAGCAGTACTTC
-	TRBV10-3	-	TRBJ1-5	CAISESRVGQPQHF	TGTGCCATCAGTGAGTCTAGAGTGGGGCAGCCCCAGCATTTT
-	TRBV12-5	-	TRBJ2-5	CASGFWDRETQYF	TGTGCTAGTGGTTTTTGGGATCGGGAGACCCAGTACTTC
-	TRBV6-6	-	TRBJ2-7	CASSYLAYEQYF	TGTGCCAGCAGTTACCTGGCCTACGAGCAGTACTTC
-	TRBV6-1	TRBD2	TRBJ2-3	CASRAGGRNTDTQYF	TGTGCCAGCAGAGCGGGCGGGAGAAACACAGATACGCAGTATTTT
-	TRBV4-1	TRBD1	TRBJ1-5	CASSQVLGGGQPQHF	TGCGCCAGCAGCCAAGTGTTAGGGGGCGGTCAGCCCCAGCATTTT
-	TRBV6-1	-	TRBJ2-1	CASSPGCHNEQFF	TGTGCCAGCAGTCCGGGATGTCACAATGAGCAGTTCTTC
-	TRBV4-2	-	TRBJ1-1	CASSLRGSPDVEAFF	TGTGCCAGCAGCTTGAGGGGCAGCCCGGATGTTGAAGCTTTCTTT
few	TRBV5-5	-	TRBJ2-7	CASSFSRTYTYEQYF	TGTGCCAGCAGCTTTTCGAGGACTTATACCTACGAGCAGTACTTC
many	TRBV27	TRBD1	TRBJ1-1	CASSMGQGYTEAFF	TGTGCCAGCAGTATGGGACAGGGGTACACTGAAGCTTTCTTT
many	TRBV3-1	-	TRBJ2-2	CASSPIGGPDGELFF	TGTGCCAGCAGCCCCATCGGGGGGCCGGACGGGGAGCTGTTTTTT
many	TRBV18	-	TRBJ2-7	CASSPIGVHEQYF	TGTGCCAGCTCACCCATCGGAGTACACGAGCAGTACTTC
many	TRBV11-2	-	TRBJ2-1	CASSLRVRDFPYNEQFF	TGTGCCAGCAGCTTAAGGGTGAGGGACTTCCCTTACAATGAGCAGTTCTTC
-	TRBV18	TRBD1	TRBJ1-2	CASSETGRDYGYTF	TGTGCCAGCTCAGAGACAGGGCGGGACTATGGCTACACCTTC
-	TRBV5-1	TRBD1	TRBJ2-1	CASRNRGNEQFF	TGCGCCAGCAGGAACAGGGGGAATGAGCAGTTCTTC
many	TRBV27	-	TRBJ2-7	CASSFGSLTYEQYF	TGTGCCAGCAGTTTCGGTTCACTTACTTACGAGCAGTACTTC
many	TRBV27	-	TRBJ2-7	CASSFETAGYEQYF	TGTGCCAGCAGTTTTGAGACTGCAGGCTACGAGCAGTACTTC
many	TRBV12-3/TRBV12-4	TRBD1	TRBJ2-2	CANRQGGSTGELFF	TGTGCCAACCGACAGGGGGGTAGCACCGGGGAGCTGTTTTTT
many	TRBV28	-	TRBJ1-5	CASSLTGASNQPQHF	TGTGCCAGCAGTTTAACCGGGGCCAGCAATCAGCCCCAGCATTTT
many	TRBV2	TRBD2	TRBJ2-3	CASRASGMSTDTQYF	TGTGCCAGCAGAGCTAGCGGGATGAGTACAGATACGCAGTATTTT
-	TRBV6-1	-	TRBJ1-2	CANSLARVYYGYTF	TGTGCCAACAGTCTGGCCAGGGTCTACTATGGCTACACCTTC
-	TRBV11-2	-	TRBJ2-2	CASSLHVTGELFF	TGTGCCAGCAGCTTGCACGTCACCGGGGAGCTGTTTTTT
-	TRBV20-1	TRBD2	TRBJ2-3	CSARERGLAADTQYF	TGCAGTGCTAGAGAACGAGGACTAGCCGCAGATACGCAGTATTTT
many	TRBV5-1	-	TRBJ2-2	CASSRGQLNTGELFF	TGCGCCAGCAGCAGGGGACAACTGAACACCGGGGAGCTGTTTTTT
-	TRBV4-3	TRBD2	TRBJ2-7	CASSQGASGPYEQYF	TGCGCCAGCAGCCAAGGGGCTAGCGGCCCCTACGAGCAGTACTTC